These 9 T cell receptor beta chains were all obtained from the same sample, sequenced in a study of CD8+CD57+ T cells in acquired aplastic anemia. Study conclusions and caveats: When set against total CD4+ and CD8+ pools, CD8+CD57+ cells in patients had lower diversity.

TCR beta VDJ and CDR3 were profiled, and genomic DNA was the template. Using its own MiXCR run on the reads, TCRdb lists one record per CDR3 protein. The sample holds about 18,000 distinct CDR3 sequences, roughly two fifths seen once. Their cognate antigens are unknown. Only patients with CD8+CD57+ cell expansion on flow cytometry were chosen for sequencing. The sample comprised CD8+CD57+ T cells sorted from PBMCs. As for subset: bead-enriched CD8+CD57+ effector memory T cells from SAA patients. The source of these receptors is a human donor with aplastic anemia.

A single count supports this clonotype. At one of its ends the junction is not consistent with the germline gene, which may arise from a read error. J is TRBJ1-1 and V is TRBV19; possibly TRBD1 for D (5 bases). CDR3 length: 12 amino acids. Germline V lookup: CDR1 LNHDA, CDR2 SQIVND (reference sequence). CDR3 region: CASVPGSTEAFF. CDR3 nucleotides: TGTGCCAGTGTTCCAGGGTCCACTGAAGCCTTCTTT.

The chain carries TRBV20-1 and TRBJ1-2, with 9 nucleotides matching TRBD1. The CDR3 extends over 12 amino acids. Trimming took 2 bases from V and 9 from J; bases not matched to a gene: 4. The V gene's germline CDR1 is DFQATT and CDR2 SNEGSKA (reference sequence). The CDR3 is CSARSGQGSYTF. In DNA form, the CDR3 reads TGCAGTGCTAGATCGGGACAGGGTAGCTACACCTTC.

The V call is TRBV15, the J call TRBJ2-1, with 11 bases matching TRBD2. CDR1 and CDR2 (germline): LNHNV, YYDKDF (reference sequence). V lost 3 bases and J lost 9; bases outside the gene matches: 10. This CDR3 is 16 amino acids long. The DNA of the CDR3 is TGTGCCACCAGCAGCCACTTAGCGGGGGGGCCCAGTGAGCAGTTCTTC. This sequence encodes CATSSHLAGGPSEQFF.

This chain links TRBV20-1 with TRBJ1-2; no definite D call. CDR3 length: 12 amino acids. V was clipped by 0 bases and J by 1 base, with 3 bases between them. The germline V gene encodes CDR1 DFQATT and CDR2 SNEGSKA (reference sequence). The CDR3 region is CSAREGNYGYTF. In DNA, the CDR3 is TGCAGTGCTAGAGAGGGTAACTATGGCTACACCTTC.

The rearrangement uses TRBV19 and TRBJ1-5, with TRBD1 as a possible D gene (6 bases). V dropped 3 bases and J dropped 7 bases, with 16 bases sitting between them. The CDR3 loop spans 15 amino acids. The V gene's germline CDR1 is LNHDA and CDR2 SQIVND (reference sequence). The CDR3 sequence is CASSISGAGNQPQHF. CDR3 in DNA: TGTGCCAGTAGTATCTCGGGGGCCGGGAACCAGCCCCAGCATTTT.

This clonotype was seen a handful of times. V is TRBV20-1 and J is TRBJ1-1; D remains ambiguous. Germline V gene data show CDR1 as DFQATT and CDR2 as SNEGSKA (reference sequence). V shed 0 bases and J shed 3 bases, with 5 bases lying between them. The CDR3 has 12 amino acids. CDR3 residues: CSARDKDTEAFF. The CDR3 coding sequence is TGCAGTGCTAGAGATAAGGACACTGAAGCTTTCTTT.

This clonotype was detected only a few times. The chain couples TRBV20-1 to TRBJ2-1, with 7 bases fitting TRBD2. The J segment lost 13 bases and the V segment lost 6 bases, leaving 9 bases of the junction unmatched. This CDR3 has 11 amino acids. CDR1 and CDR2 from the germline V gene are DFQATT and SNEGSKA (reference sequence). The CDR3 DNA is TGCAGTGCCACCGGGACTAATATACAGTTCTTC. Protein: CSATGTNIQFF.

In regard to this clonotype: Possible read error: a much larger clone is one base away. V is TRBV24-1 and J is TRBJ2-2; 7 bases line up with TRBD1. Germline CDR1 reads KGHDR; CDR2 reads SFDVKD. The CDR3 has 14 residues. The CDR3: CATSDDRDTGELVF. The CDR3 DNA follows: TGTGCCACCAGTGATGACAGGGACACCGGGGAGCTGGTTTTT.

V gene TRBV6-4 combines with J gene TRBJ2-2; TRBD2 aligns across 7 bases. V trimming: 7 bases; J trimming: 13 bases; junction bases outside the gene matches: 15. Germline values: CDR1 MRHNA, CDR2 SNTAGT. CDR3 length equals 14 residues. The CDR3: CASKREEDTGGLFF. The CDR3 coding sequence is TGTGCCAGCAAACGGGAGGAGGACACCGGAGGGCTGTTTTTT.